This TCR beta chain was sequenced during a study of beta chain features in type 1 diabetes. Study-wide results and caveats: The study found moderately but significantly shorter TCRB CDR3s in all four CD4+ subsets of Type 1 diabetes patients.

This clone appeared a single time. The antigen remains unidentified. Every bit of the isolated RNA underwent reverse transcription, so sequencing read expressed TCRB transcripts. Here immunoSEQ multiplex PCR was the method, and the copy in TCRdb shows in-frame clones only, minus some. The data contain about 28,000 clones, less than 70% of them singletons. It was via CD45RO/CCR7/CD25/CD127/CD95/CD27 that CD4+ naive, central memory, regulatory and stem cell-like memory cells were sorted. Germline assignment: CDR1 MGHRA and CDR2 YSYEKL. V lost 1 base and J 5 bases, leaving 11 bases between the germline ends. The CDR3 is 14 residues long.

This clonotype originated in a woman in her 30s with type 1 diabetes. V and J are TRBV4-1 and TRBJ1-2; no reliable D call. The specimen was Tregs from blood. CDR3 sequence reads: CASSQATGAYGYTF. Here the CDR3 DNA reads TGCGCCAGCAGCCAAGCGACGGGTGCTTATGGCTACACCTTC.